One and the same sample provided the 8 T cell receptor beta chains below, sequenced in a study of blood T cell repertoires in COVID-19. Clones were read by immunoSEQ multiplex PCR, and TCRdb kept only the in-frame ones, dropping some. The sample consists of some 140,000 clones, 84% of them appearing once. Sequenced input: PBMCs or T cells enriched from blood (not recorded which). The origin of the receptors is a man aged 35-49 years with acute COVID-19.

This rearrangement joins TRBV27 to TRBJ2-7; D is perhaps TRBD1 (6 bases). Trimming left V 3 bases short and J 0 bases short, with 18 bases between. Germline CDR1 and CDR2: MNHEY and SMNVEV (reference sequence). The CDR3 covers 17 residues. The CDR3 protein is CASSFSLGGQNSYEQYF. For the CDR3, the DNA is TGTGCCAGCAGTTTCTCTCTAGGGGGACAAAACTCCTACGAGCAGTACTTC.

V gene TRBV7-2 combines with J gene TRBJ1-5; tentative D call: TRBD1 (5 bases). V was clipped by 6 bases and J by 0 bases, with 15 bases between them. CDR1 is SGHTA and CDR2 is FQGNSA in the germline V gene. This CDR3 has 16 amino acids. CDR3 in amino acids: CASSSRGAYSNQPQHF. DNA for the CDR3: TGTGCCAGCAGTTCCCGCGGGGCTTATAGCAATCAGCCCCAGCATTTT.

V and J are TRBV2 and TRBJ2-7, with D perhaps matching TRBD1 (5 bases). The CDR3 is made up of 13 amino acids. Between the trimmed V and J ends, which lost 1 base and 4 bases, there was a span of 8 bases. Germline CDR1 SNHLY, CDR2 FYNNEI. Here the CDR3 reads CASSEGRQYEQYF. The CDR3 nucleotides read TGTGCCAGCAGTGAAGGGCGACAGTACGAGCAGTACTTC.

The chain employs TRBV30 and TRBJ2-7; the match to TRBD1 covers 8 bases. From germline, CDR1 is GTSNPN and CDR2 SVGIG (reference sequence). The V and J ends lost 2 bases and 3 bases, in that order; junction bases with no gene match: 6. This CDR3 is 14 amino acids long. For the CDR3, the DNA is TGTGCCTGGAGTATCAACAGGGGGGACTACGAGCAGTACTTC. Translated, it gives CAWSINRGDYEQYF. Full variable domain (outside the CDR3, taken from reference TRBV30 and TRBJ2-7): SQTIHQWPATLVQPVGSPLSLECTVEGTSNPNLYWYRQAAGRGLQLLFYSVGIGQISSEVPQNLSASRPQDRQFILSSKKLLLSDSGFYLCAWSINRGDYEQYFGPGTRLTVT.

J is TRBJ1-4 and V is TRBV11-2; D is unresolved. V was clipped by 4 bases and J by 4 bases, with 4 bases between them. Germline CDR1 reads SGHAT; CDR2 reads FQNNGV. This CDR3 has 12 residues. The DNA for the CDR3 is TGTGCCAGCAGCTCAATTAATGAAAAACTGTTTTTT. This sequence encodes CASSSINEKLFF.

The chain couples TRBV28 to TRBJ1-5; D uncertain. Germline loops: CDR1 MDHEN, CDR2 SYDVKM. V was clipped by 2 bases and J by 2 bases, with 22 bases between them. The CDR3 consists of 19 residues. The DNA for the CDR3 is TGTGCCAGCAGTTTAAGATTCGGAGTTACCACCCCTCGCAATCAGCCCCAGCATTTT. Protein: CASSLRFGVTTPRNQPQHF.

This rearrangement joins TRBV6-2 or TRBV6-3 to TRBJ2-2, with 7 positions matching TRBD2. The V and J ends lost 6 bases and 3 bases, in that order; junction bases with no gene match: 4. Germline V gene data show CDR1 as MNHEY and CDR2 as SVGEGT. This CDR3 has 14 residues. DNA for the CDR3: TGTGCCAGCAGCCGGGGGGAGGACACCGGGGAGCTGTTTTTT. Amino acid sequence: CASSRGEDTGELFF.

This chain uses TRBV30 with TRBJ1-5, with 9 bases lining up with TRBD1. V lost 2 bases and J lost 7; bases outside the gene matches: 9. This CDR3 is built from 15 residues. Germline CDR1 reads GTSNPN; CDR2 reads SVGIG (reference sequence). DNA for the CDR3: TGTGCCTGGAGTTTCCGGACAGGGGCCGGACAGCCCCAGCATTTT. It codes for CAWSFRTGAGQPQHF.